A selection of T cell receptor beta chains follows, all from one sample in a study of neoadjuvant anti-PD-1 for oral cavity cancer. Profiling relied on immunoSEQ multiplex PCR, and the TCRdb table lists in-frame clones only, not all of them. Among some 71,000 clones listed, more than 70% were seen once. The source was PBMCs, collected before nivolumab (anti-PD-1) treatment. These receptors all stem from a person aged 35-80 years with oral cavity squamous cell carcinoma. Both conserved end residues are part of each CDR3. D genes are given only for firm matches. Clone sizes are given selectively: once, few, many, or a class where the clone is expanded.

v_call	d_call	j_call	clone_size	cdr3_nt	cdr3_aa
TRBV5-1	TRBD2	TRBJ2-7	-	TGCGCCAGCAGCTGGACTAGCGGCTCCTACGAGCAGTACTTC	CASSWTSGSYEQYF
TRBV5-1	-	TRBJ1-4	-	TGCGCCAGCAGCTTGGCACATGGAGGGGCAACTAATGAAAAACTGTTTTTT	CASSLAHGGATNEKLFF
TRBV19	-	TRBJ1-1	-	TGTGCCAGTACTCATTGGGGTGCAGGGGTGAACACTGAAGCTTTCTTT	CASTHWGAGVNTEAFF
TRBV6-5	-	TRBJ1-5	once	TGTGCCAGCAGAAGCGTCAATCAGCCCCAGCATTTT	CASRSVNQPQHF
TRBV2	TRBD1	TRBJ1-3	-	TGTGCCAGCAGTCTGGGACAGGGCACCTCTGGAAACACCATATATTTT	CASSLGQGTSGNTIYF
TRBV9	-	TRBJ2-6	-	TGTGCCAGCAGCGTAAAGTCTTCTGGGGCCAACGTCCTGACTTTC	CASSVKSSGANVLTF
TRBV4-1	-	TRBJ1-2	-	TGCGCCAGCAGCCAAGACCAAGGGAATGACTATGGCTACACCTTC	CASSQDQGNDYGYTF
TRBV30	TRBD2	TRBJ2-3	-	TGTGCCTGGAGCTCTGGGACTAGCGAGGCAGATACGCAGTATTTT	CAWSSGTSEADTQYF
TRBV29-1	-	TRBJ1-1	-	TGCAGCGTTGGGAGTACAGGGACCTTATGGGCTGAAGCTTTCTTT	CSVGSTGTLWAEAFF
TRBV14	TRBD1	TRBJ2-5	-	TGTGCCAGCAGCAGGGACAGGGAGACCCAGTACTTC	CASSRDRETQYF
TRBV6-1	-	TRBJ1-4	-	TGTGCCAGCAGTGAAGCGAAGGCGCTCCGTAATGAAAAACTGTTTTTT	CASSEAKALRNEKLFF
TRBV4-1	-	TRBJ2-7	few	TGCGCCAGCAGCCAAGGCTATTTGTTCGAGCAGTACTTC	CASSQGYLFEQYF
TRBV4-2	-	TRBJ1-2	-	TGTGCCAGCAGCCTAGATGCAGCTAACTATGGCTACACCTTC	CASSLDAANYGYTF
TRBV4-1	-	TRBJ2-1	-	TGCGCCAGCAGCCAATACAATGAGCAGTTCTTC	CASSQYNEQFF
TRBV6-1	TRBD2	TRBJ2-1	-	TGTGCCAGCAGTGAAGCTCACGGGACTACCATTCGAAATGAGCAGTTCTTC	CASSEAHGTTIRNEQFF
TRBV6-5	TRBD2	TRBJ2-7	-	TGTGCCAGCAGTCCTAGCGGGAGTGGGGCCTACGAGCAGTACTTC	CASSPSGSGAYEQYF
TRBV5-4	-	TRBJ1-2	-	TGTGCCAGCGGCGGCGTCTATGGCTACACCTTC	CASGGVYGYTF
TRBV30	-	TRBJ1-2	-	TGTGCCTGGAGAGCCGGGCCGATCTATGGCTACACCTTC	CAWRAGPIYGYTF
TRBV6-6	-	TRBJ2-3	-	TGTGCCAGCAGTTACCGGCCAGATACGCAGTATTTT	CASSYRPDTQYF
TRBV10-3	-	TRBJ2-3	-	TGTGCCATCAGTGAGCAGACAGGGAGGGGTGCAGATACGCAGTATTTT	CAISEQTGRGADTQYF
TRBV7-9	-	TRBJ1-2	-	TGTGCCAGCAGCCAACAACAGAGGGATGGCTACACCTTC	CASSQQQRDGYTF
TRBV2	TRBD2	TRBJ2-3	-	TGTGCCAGCAGTGAAAGGGGCGGGAGGGCCACAGATACGCAGTATTTT	CASSERGGRATDTQYF
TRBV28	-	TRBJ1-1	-	TGTGCCAGCAGTTTATCTCGAGGGGGGGCGACTGAAGCTTTCTTT	CASSLSRGGATEAFF
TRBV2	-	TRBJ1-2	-	TGTGCCAGCAGAAGTTTTTCGGGGCCAACACGCTATGGCTACACCTTC	CASRSFSGPTRYGYTF
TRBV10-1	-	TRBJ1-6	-	TGCGCCAGCAGTGAGGGGGGAATGAATTCACCCCTCCACTTT	CASSEGGMNSPLHF
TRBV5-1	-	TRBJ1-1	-	TGCGCCAGCAGCTGGTTTGGGGGTGGGGTGAACACTGAAGCTTTCTTT	CASSWFGGGVNTEAFF
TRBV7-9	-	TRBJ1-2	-	TGTGCCAGCAGCTTAGCCCCCGGGAACTATGGCTACACCTTC	CASSLAPGNYGYTF
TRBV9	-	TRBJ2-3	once	TGTGCCAGCAGCGCAACAACTAGCCAGTTTGCAGATACGCAGTATTTT	CASSATTSQFADTQYF
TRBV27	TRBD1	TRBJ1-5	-	TGTGCCAGCACCCTTACAGGGGAGGACAATCAGCCCCAGCATTTT	CASTLTGEDNQPQHF
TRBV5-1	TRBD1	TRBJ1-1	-	TGCGCCAGCAGCTTGGACGACAGGGGCACTGAAGCTTTCTTT	CASSLDDRGTEAFF
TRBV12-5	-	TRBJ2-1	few	TGTGCTAGTGGTTTGGTACTGATGACTCGCTCCTACAATGAGCAGTTCTTC	CASGLVLMTRSYNEQFF
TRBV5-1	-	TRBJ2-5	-	TGCGCCAGCAGCCGACAGGAGGAGACCCAGTACTTC	CASSRQEETQYF
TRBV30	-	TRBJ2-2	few	TGTGCCGGTGAGAACACCGGGGAGCTGTTTTTT	CAGENTGELFF
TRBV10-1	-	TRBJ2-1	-	TGCGCCAGCAGACGGGACTTCACGGCTGAGCAGTTCTTC	CASRRDFTAEQFF
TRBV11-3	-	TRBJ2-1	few	TGTGCCAGCAAGGGGTCGTGGGGCAATGAGCAGTTCTTC	CASKGSWGNEQFF
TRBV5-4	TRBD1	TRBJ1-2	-	TGTGCCAGCAGCCTCAGGGGGAACTATGGCTACACCTTC	CASSLRGNYGYTF
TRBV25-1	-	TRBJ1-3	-	TGTGCCGCACAGGGATCTGGAAACACCATATATTTT	CAAQGSGNTIYF
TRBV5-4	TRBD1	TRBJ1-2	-	TGTGCCAGCAGCTCAGACCGGGACAGGAGAGAGTATGGCTACACCTTC	CASSSDRDRREYGYTF
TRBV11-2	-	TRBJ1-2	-	TGTGCCAGCAGCTTAAGGCAGGATGGCTACACCTTC	CASSLRQDGYTF
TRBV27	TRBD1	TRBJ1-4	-	TGTGCCAGCAGTAGAACCAGGGGGCGCAATGAAAAACTGTTTTTT	CASSRTRGRNEKLFF
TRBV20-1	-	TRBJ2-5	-	TGCAGTGCTAACGGGGTCAAGACCCAGTACTTC	CSANGVKTQYF
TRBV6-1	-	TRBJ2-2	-	TGTGCCAGCAGAGAGCCGGGACAGAACACCGGGGAGCTGTTTTTT	CASREPGQNTGELFF
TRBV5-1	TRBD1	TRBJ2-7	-	TGCGCCAGCAGCCAAGGGACAGCCTACGAGCAGTACTTC	CASSQGTAYEQYF
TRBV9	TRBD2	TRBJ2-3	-	TGTGCCAGCAGTACGGGAGGGCGGCCTAGCGATACGCAGTATTTT	CASSTGGRPSDTQYF
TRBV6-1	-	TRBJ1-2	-	TGTGCCAGCAGTGGCCCCACGGCCCAAGATGGCTACACCTTC	CASSGPTAQDGYTF
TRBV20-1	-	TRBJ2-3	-	TGCAGTGTCCCCAGGGCAGATACGCAGTATTTT	CSVPRADTQYF
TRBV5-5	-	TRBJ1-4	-	TGTGCCAGCAGCCCCCGAAGTTCTGATATGGTTTGGAAACTGTTTTTT	CASSPRSSDMVWKLFF
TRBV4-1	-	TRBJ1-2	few	TGCGCCAGCAGCCAAAGTCGACAGGCGGCTAACTATGGCTACACCTTC	CASSQSRQAANYGYTF
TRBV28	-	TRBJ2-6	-	TGTGCCAGCACTGTTTCTGGGGCCAACGTCCTGACTTTC	CASTVSGANVLTF
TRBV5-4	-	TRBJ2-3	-	TGTGCCAGCAGCTTGGATAGGGGAGGCACAGATACGCAGTATTTT	CASSLDRGGTDTQYF
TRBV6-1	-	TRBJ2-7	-	TGTGCCAGCAGGCAGACAGGGAGGTCCTACGAGCAGTACTTC	CASRQTGRSYEQYF
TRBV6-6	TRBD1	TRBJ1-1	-	TGTGCCAGCAGACAGGGGGAAATGAACACTGAAGCTTTCTTT	CASRQGEMNTEAFF
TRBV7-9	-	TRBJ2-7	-	TGTGCCAGCAGCCTCAACACCTACGAGCAGTACTTC	CASSLNTYEQYF